The next 16 T cell receptor beta chains were all read from a single sample in a study of shared clonotypes between healthy human individuals. The method was immunoSEQ multiplex PCR; TCRdb's version includes in-frame clones alone and lacks a portion of them. The table shows hundreds of thousands of clones, with roughly 95% occurring only once. CD45RO negativity and positive selection for CCR7 defined naive CD8 cells, a population that excluded terminally differentiated effector memory CD45RA+ cells. The sequenced sample consisted of naive CD8+ T cells sorted from blood. The receptors shown here come from a woman aged 25 to 39 in good health.

The V call is TRBV13, the J call TRBJ2-6, with TRBD2 identical over 13 bases. Germline V gene lookup returns CDR1 PRHDT and CDR2 FYEKMQ (reference sequence). V shed 3 bases and J 4 bases; nucleotides not matched to a gene: 6. This CDR3 has 18 residues. The DNA of the CDR3 is TGTGCCAGCAGCTTCGGTGGACTAGCGGGAGTCGGGGCCAACGTCCTGACTTTC. Its protein is CASSFGGLAGVGANVLTF.

This rearrangement joins TRBV15 to TRBJ2-1; 10 bases are a match to TRBD2. Germline trimming cut 0 bases from V and 4 bases from J; bases unmatched to any gene: 12. From germline, CDR1 is LNHNV and CDR2 YYDKDF (reference sequence). The CDR3 spans 19 residues. Written as DNA, the CDR3 is TGTGCCACCAGCAGAGATCGATCTTTACTAGCGGGATTTTACAATGAGCAGTTCTTC. Translation gives CATSRDRSLLAGFYNEQFF.

The chain employs TRBV27 and TRBJ2-6, with D perhaps matching TRBD1 or TRBD2 (5 bases each). V was pared by 3 bases and J by 3 bases, with 15 bases between. CDR1 and CDR2 from the germline V gene are MNHEY and SMNVEV (reference sequence). The CDR3 loop spans 17 amino acids. CDR3 residues: CASSFLAGTYGANVLTF. The CDR3 DNA follows: TGTGCCAGCAGTTTTCTAGCTGGGACCTATGGGGCCAACGTCCTGACTTTC.

Concerning this clone itself: Distinct nucleotide sequences in the sample also encode this CDR3. The chain uses TRBV11-2 and TRBJ2-7; D remains ambiguous. The germline V gene has CDR1 SGHAT and CDR2 FQNNGV. V dropped 1 base and J dropped 7 bases, with 5 bases sitting between them. CDR3 length equals 11 residues. Written as DNA, the CDR3 is TGTGCCAGCAGCTTAGCTGGGGAGCAGTACTTC. Residues: CASSLAGEQYF.

V is TRBV5-6 and J is TRBJ2-5; a possible D gene is TRBD1 (5 bases). Per the germline V gene, CDR1 is SGHDT and CDR2 is YYEEEE. The CDR3 is 15 amino acids. V was cut by 0 bases and J by 4 bases, with 13 bases left in between. The CDR3 reads CASSLVSGWLETQYF. CDR3 bases: TGTGCCAGCAGCTTGGTGTCAGGGTGGTTAGAGACCCAGTACTTC.

Of note for this clone: Other DNA variants within this sample encode the same CDR3. The chain carries TRBV7-7 and TRBJ2-7; D ambiguous. The V gene lost 5 bases and the J gene lost 0 bases, with 8 bases spanning the gap. The germline V gene encodes CDR1 SSHAT and CDR2 FNYEAQ (reference sequence). The CDR3 totals 13 residues. The CDR3 region is CASSLDHSYEQYF. In DNA, the CDR3 is TGTGCCAGCAGCCTGGACCACTCCTACGAGCAGTACTTC.

This chain links TRBV28 with TRBJ2-7; 10 bases are shared with TRBD1. With V trimmed by 3 bases and J by 5 bases, 10 bases remained unmatched. CDR1 MDHEN and CDR2 SYDVKM come from the germline V gene. This CDR3 is 16 amino acids long. For the CDR3, the DNA is TGTGCCAGCAGTTTCCCGCCCGGGACAGGGGTGAACGAGCAGTACTTC. Residues: CASSFPPGTGVNEQYF.

The chain is built from TRBV28 and TRBJ2-5; D gene unclear. This CDR3 spans 12 amino acids. In germline, CDR1 is MDHEN, CDR2 SYDVKM. The V and J ends lost 6 bases and 5 bases respectively, with 10 bases between them. The CDR3 loop reads CASREFSETQYF. CDR3 sequence (DNA): TGTGCCAGCAGGGAATTCTCTGAGACCCAGTACTTC.

The V and J genes are TRBV6-6 and TRBJ2-7; 14 bases match TRBD2. CDR1 is MNHNY and CDR2 is SVGAGI in the germline V gene (reference sequence). The V gene end was trimmed by 5 bases and the J gene end by 7 bases; junction bases not matched to a gene: 4. The CDR3 extends over 14 amino acids. The CDR3 nucleotides are TGTGCCAGCAGTGGACTAGCGGGAGGTGGTGAGCAGTACTTC. This codes for CASSGLAGGGEQYF.

The genes are TRBV27 and TRBJ2-7; 9 nucleotides line up with TRBD2. CDR1 is MNHEY, CDR2 SMNVEV, per germline (reference sequence). Trimming took 6 bases from V and 4 from J; bases not matched to a gene: 4. The CDR3 is 13 residues long. CDR3 region: CASRAGGVYEQYF. The CDR3 DNA is TGTGCCAGCAGGGCGGGAGGGGTATACGAGCAGTACTTC.

CDR3 region: CASSPGLTSTDTQYF. In DNA form, the CDR3 reads TGTGCCAGCAGCCCGGGACTTACTAGCACAGATACGCAGTATTTT. This chain connects TRBV7-9 to TRBJ2-3; D may be TRBD2 (6 bases). The V gene's germline CDR1 is SEHNR and CDR2 FQNEAQ (reference sequence). This CDR3 contains 15 residues. The germline V and J ends were trimmed by 5 bases and 0 bases, with 12 bases remaining between them.

The chain recombines TRBV25-1 with TRBJ2-7; maybe TRBD1 (6 bases). CDR3 length equals 13 residues. The germline V and J ends were trimmed by 2 bases and 3 bases, with 8 bases remaining between them. CDR1 and CDR2 (germline): MGHDK, SYGVNS. The chain's CDR3 is CASSETGHYEQYF. CDR3 in DNA: TGTGCCAGCAGTGAAACGGGACACTACGAGCAGTACTTC.

The genes are TRBV5-6 and TRBJ2-1; D is ambiguous. V was shortened by 0 bases and J by 3 bases, with 7 bases between the two germline ends. Germline CDR1 reads SGHDT; CDR2 reads YYEEEE. The CDR3 extends over 14 amino acids. In DNA, the CDR3 is TGTGCCAGCAGCTTGGAGCAGAACTACAATGAGCAGTTCTTC. Its protein is CASSLEQNYNEQFF.

This clone has a single count. V gene TRBV6-5 combines with J gene TRBJ2-1, with D perhaps being TRBD1 or TRBD2 (5 bases each). Per the germline V gene, CDR1 is MNHEY and CDR2 is SVGAGI. The CDR3 contains 14 residues. Trimming took off 4 bases at V and 6 bases at J, with 13 bases between the two ends. CDR3 sequence (DNA): TGTGCCAGCAGTTGGGGGACGAGACCCAATGAGCAGTTCTTC. As protein: CASSWGTRPNEQFF.

The rearrangement uses TRBV27 and TRBJ2-2, with D maybe TRBD1 (6 bases). From germline, CDR1 is MNHEY and CDR2 SMNVEV (reference sequence). V was clipped by 3 bases and J by 5 bases, with 10 bases between them. This CDR3 region has 14 residues. For the CDR3, the DNA is TGTGCCAGCAGTTTGTTTCAGGGGACCGGGGAGCTGTTTTTT. As protein: CASSLFQGTGELFF.

J is TRBJ1-6 and V is TRBV2; a weak D match, TRBD1 (5 bases). The CDR3 spans 13 residues. Between the trimmed V and J ends, which lost 6 bases and 8 bases, there was a span of 11 bases. Germline V gives CDR1 SNHLY, CDR2 FYNNEI. CDR3 in amino acids: CASRGPNHSPLHF. For the CDR3, the DNA is TGTGCCAGCAGGGGACCAAATCATTCACCCCTCCACTTT. Full variable domain (missing parts from reference TRBV2 and TRBJ1-6): EPEVTQTPSHQVTQMGQEVILRCVPISNHLYFYWYRQILGQKVEFLVSFYNNEISEKSEIFDDQFSVERPDGSNFTLKIRSTKLEDSAMYFCASRGPNHSPLHFGNGTRLTVT.